A selection of T cell receptor beta chains follows, all from one sample in a study of blood T cell repertoires in COVID-19. Here immunoSEQ multiplex PCR was the method, and the copy in TCRdb shows in-frame clones only, minus some. This table holds roughly 79,000 clones, roughly four fifths found once. Source material: peripheral blood. The source of these receptors is a human donor in a cohort sampled during active COVID-19. CDR3s include the opening cysteine and the closing phenylalanine or tryptophan. Fields, in order: clone size, V gene, J gene, D gene, CDR3 protein, CDR3 DNA. The D gene is left open where the match is weak. Clone size is not always given. Where it is, it says once, few, many or a class for expanded clones.

>once|TRBV30|TRBJ1-4|-
CAWRRDPTGPEKLFF
TGTGCCTGGAGGAGGGATCCGACAGGCCCCGAAAAACTGTTTTTT
>-|TRBV7-2|TRBJ2-7|-
CASSLPSSYEQYF
TGTGCCAGCAGCTTACCGAGCTCCTACGAGCAGTACTTC
>-|TRBV4-2|TRBJ1-2|-
CASSRDTSNYGYTF
TGTGCCAGCAGCCGCGACACATCTAACTATGGCTACACCTTC
>-|TRBV6-5|TRBJ2-5|TRBD2
CASSYSGLAYQETQYF
TGTGCCAGCAGTTACTCTGGACTAGCGTACCAAGAGACCCAGTACTTC
>once|TRBV10-3|TRBJ2-5|TRBD2
CAISGLAGQETQYF
TGTGCCATCAGTGGCCTAGCGGGCCAAGAGACCCAGTACTTC
>-|TRBV20-1|TRBJ1-1|-
CSATREEAFF
TGCAGCGCTACGCGGGAAGAGGCTTTCTTT
>-|TRBV9|TRBJ2-5|TRBD2
CASSLGLADNQETQYF
TGTGCCAGCAGCCTAGGACTAGCGGACAACCAAGAGACCCAGTACTTC
>-|TRBV3-1/TRBV3-2|TRBJ2-7|TRBD1
CASSQDNQGAYEQYF
TGTGCCAGCAGCCAAGATAATCAGGGGGCGTACGAGCAGTACTTC
>-|TRBV4-2|TRBJ1-2|TRBD1
CASSQGGTGGPVVGYTF
TGTGCCAGCAGCCAAGGAGGGACAGGGGGCCCGGTTGTTGGCTACACCTTC
>-|TRBV2|TRBJ2-1|-
CASSENGVAGTLSYEQFF
TGTGCCAGCAGTGAAAACGGAGTGGCGGGGACGCTGTCGTATGAGCAGTTCTTC
>-|TRBV6-4|TRBJ2-3|TRBD1
CASRQGAYTDTQYF
TGTGCCAGCAGGCAGGGGGCTTACACAGATACGCAGTATTTT
>-|TRBV6-5|TRBJ1-1|TRBD1
CASNRGGTEAFF
TGTGCCAGCAACAGGGGGGGCACTGAAGCTTTCTTT
>-|TRBV29-1|TRBJ1-4|-
CSVDRGANEKLFF
TGCAGCGTTGATAGGGGTGCTAATGAAAAACTGTTTTTT
>-|TRBV6-6|TRBJ2-7|TRBD1
CASSWGQGPYEQYF
TGTGCCAGCAGCTGGGGACAGGGTCCGTACGAGCAGTACTTC
>-|TRBV19|TRBJ2-2|-
CASRIGGYTGELFF
TGTGCCAGTAGAATTGGGGGGTACACCGGGGAGCTGTTTTTT
>-|TRBV6-6|TRBJ2-7|TRBD2
CASTLLAGSSYEQYF
TGTGCCAGCACCCTACTAGCGGGGAGCTCCTACGAGCAGTACTTC
>-|TRBV3-1/TRBV3-2|TRBJ1-2|-
CPHNPYGTRERTSYGYTF
TGCCCACATAATCCCTACGGGACAAGGGAACGAACGTCTTATGGCTACACCTTC
>-|TRBV2|TRBJ1-5|-
CASSGGSSNQPQHF
TGTGCCAGCAGCGGAGGCAGCAGCAATCAGCCCCAGCATTTT
>-|TRBV19|TRBJ2-2|TRBD1
CASSRRRDSITPGELFF
TGTGCCAGTAGTAGGCGCCGGGACAGCATTACACCCGGGGAGCTGTTTTTT
>-|TRBV19|TRBJ1-2|-
CASRARSDLGHGYTF
TGTGCCAGTAGGGCCCGGTCCGATCTGGGGCATGGCTACACCTTC
>-|TRBV5-6|TRBJ1-1|-
CASSFRVMNTEAFF
TGTGCCAGCAGCTTTAGAGTCATGAACACTGAAGCTTTCTTT
>once|TRBV6-1|TRBJ1-2|-
CASSEARVPDSSYGYTF
TGTGCCAGCAGTGAAGCGCGAGTTCCCGACAGCAGCTATGGCTACACCTTC
>-|TRBV4-2|TRBJ1-5|-
CASSLQGRGNQPQHF
TGTGCCAGCAGCCTACAGGGTCGGGGCAATCAGCCCCAGCATTTT
>-|TRBV19|TRBJ1-1|-
CASRGGGAVKMAEAFF
TGTGCCAGTAGGGGCGGGGGCGCGGTGAAAATGGCTGAAGCTTTCTTT
>-|TRBV7-2|TRBJ1-2|-
CASSFGDYNYGYTF
TGTGCCAGCAGCTTCGGCGACTATAACTATGGCTACACCTTC
>-|TRBV5-5|TRBJ1-2|TRBD1
CASSRPGQGYGYTF
TGTGCCAGCAGCAGGCCGGGACAGGGATATGGCTACACCTTC
>-|TRBV7-2|TRBJ2-5|TRBD1
CASSLSVGTGLKETQYF
TGTGCCAGCAGTCTGTCCGTCGGGACAGGGTTGAAAGAGACCCAGTACTTC
>-|TRBV7-9|TRBJ1-4|-
CASSPRTLTNEKLFF
TGTGCCAGCAGCCCTCGGACACTAACTAATGAAAAACTGTTTTTT
>-|TRBV2|TRBJ2-2|TRBD1
CASSEPDRPPVDTGELFF
TGTGCCAGCAGTGAGCCGGACAGGCCGCCGGTTGACACCGGGGAGCTGTTTTTT
>-|TRBV5-1|TRBJ2-7|TRBD1
CASSSSGGYEQYF
TGCGCCAGCAGCTCGTCAGGGGGCTACGAGCAGTACTTC
>-|TRBV6-5|TRBJ1-3|-
CASSYSPQASGNTIYF
TGTGCCAGCAGTTACTCTCCGCAAGCCTCTGGAAACACCATATATTTT
>-|TRBV4-3|TRBJ2-1|-
CASSQDLLDNEQFF
TGCGCCAGCAGCCAAGATCTTCTAGACAATGAGCAGTTCTTC
>-|TRBV4-1|TRBJ2-2|-
CASSQEAGTGELFF
TGCGCCAGCAGCCAAGAAGCCGGGACTGGGGAGCTGTTTTTT
>-|TRBV5-8|TRBJ1-2|TRBD1
CASSSYGTANGYTF
TGTGCCAGCAGCTCTTACGGGACAGCGAATGGCTACACCTTC
>-|TRBV30|TRBJ2-7|-
CAWSRQSLYEQYF
TGTGCCTGGAGTCGACAGTCCCTCTACGAGCAGTACTTC
>-|TRBV2|TRBJ1-1|TRBD1
CASSADRAEDTEAFF
TGTGCCAGCAGTGCGGACAGGGCTGAGGACACTGAAGCTTTCTTT
>-|TRBV5-1|TRBJ1-1|TRBD1
CASRLWGTGDSLRNTEAFF
TGCGCCAGCAGACTCTGGGGGACAGGGGACTCTCTACGGAACACTGAAGCTTTCTTT
>-|TRBV7-8|TRBJ2-7|-
CASSLVTGYYEQYF
TGTGCCAGCAGCTTAGTTACAGGATACTACGAGCAGTACTTC
>once|TRBV6-2/TRBV6-3|TRBJ1-5|TRBD1
CASSGGQYSNQPQHF
TGTGCCAGCAGTGGGGGACAGTATAGCAATCAGCCCCAGCATTTT
>once|TRBV7-8|TRBJ1-1|TRBD1
CASSRTGRTEAFF
TGTGCCAGCAGCCGGACAGGGCGTACTGAAGCTTTCTTT
>-|TRBV20-1|TRBJ2-7|-
CSASKASAYEQYF
TGCAGTGCTAGTAAAGCCTCAGCGTACGAGCAGTACTTC
>-|TRBV7-8|TRBJ1-6|-
CASSLNPDNSPLHF
TGTGCCAGCAGCTTAAATCCCGATAATTCACCCCTCCACTTT
>-|TRBV5-1|TRBJ1-1|TRBD1
CASSFRDRGSGSTEAFF
TGCGCCAGCAGCTTCCGGGACAGGGGTTCTGGTAGCACTGAAGCTTTCTTT
>-|TRBV12-3/TRBV12-4|TRBJ2-5|-
CASTLGGKETQYF
TGTGCCAGCACCCTGGGGGGTAAAGAGACCCAGTACTTC
>once|TRBV9|TRBJ1-3|-
CASSVAGTGNTIYF
TGTGCCAGCAGCGTAGCCGGGACAGGAAACACCATATATTTT
>-|TRBV27|TRBJ1-2|-
CASSSGVSYGYTF
TGTGCCAGCAGTTCAGGGGTCTCCTATGGCTACACCTTC
>-|TRBV4-1|TRBJ2-2|TRBD2
CASSLRGGNTGELFF
TGCGCCAGCAGCCTGCGGGGGGGGAACACCGGGGAGCTGTTTTTT
>-|TRBV6-5|TRBJ1-4|-
CASSYTGSATNEKLFF
TGTGCCAGCAGCTACACGGGGTCTGCGACTAATGAAAAACTGTTTTTT
>-|TRBV5-5|TRBJ1-3|TRBD1
CASSRQGGGNTIYF
TGTGCCAGCAGCCGACAGGGTGGAGGAAACACCATATATTTT
>-|TRBV2|TRBJ2-7|TRBD2
CASTNLAGNYEQYF
TGTGCCAGCACCAACCTAGCGGGGAACTACGAGCAGTACTTC
>-|TRBV27|TRBJ2-7|TRBD2
CASSFGGGLGEQYF
TGTGCCAGCAGTTTCGGGGGGGGGCTGGGGGAGCAGTACTTC
>-|TRBV5-4|TRBJ2-1|TRBD2
CASSPVAAGGPNNEQFF
TGTGCCAGCAGCCCTGTTGCAGCGGGGGGGCCAAACAATGAGCAGTTCTTC
>-|TRBV5-1|TRBJ2-7|TRBD1
CASSSDRWGEQYF
TGCGCCAGCAGCTCGGACAGGTGGGGCGAGCAGTACTTC
>once|TRBV6-5|TRBJ1-4|-
CASGPHEKLFF
TGTGCCAGCGGCCCTCATGAAAAACTGTTTTTT
>-|TRBV7-2|TRBJ2-2|TRBD2
CASSSGVWTSGMNTGELFF
TGTGCCAGCAGCTCAGGGGTTTGGACTAGCGGGATGAACACCGGGGAGCTGTTTTTT